The 19 T cell receptor beta chains below all came from one sample that was sequenced in a study of response to subunit inactivated influenza vaccine. TCRdb called the RT-PCR reads again in MiXCR, with one record for every CDR3 protein. The data hold roughly 780,000 distinct CDR3 sequences, with 15% to 20% observed a single time. The sample here was PBMCs from blood, taken approximately 5 days after vaccination. All receptors derive from a middle-aged man who received an inactivated influenza vaccine.

In its sample, this clonotype was seen many times. This sequence joins TRBV7-3 and TRBJ1-1; 7 nucleotides line up with TRBD1. CDR1 and CDR2 from the germline V gene are SGHTA and FQGTGA. The V and J ends lost 6 bases and 4 bases, in that order; junction bases with no gene match: 11. This CDR3 is built from 15 residues. The CDR3 here is CASSYQQGSFTEAFF. CDR3 DNA: TGTGCCAGCAGTTATCAACAGGGGTCGTTCACTGAAGCTTTCTTT.

This clonotype was seen more than once but under ten times. The rearrangement uses TRBV12-3 or TRBV12-4 and TRBJ2-1; either TRBD1 or TRBD2 may fit D (5 bases each). V shed 3 bases and J shed 4 bases, with 13 bases lying between them. The CDR3 has 15 amino acids. Here the CDR3 reads CASSLGPRAYNEQFF. The CDR3 nucleotides are TGTGCCAGCAGTTTGGGGCCGCGGGCGTACAATGAGCAGTTCTTC.

This clonotype has at least ten counts. The chain carries TRBV20-1 and TRBJ1-1; D not resolved. Germline CDR1 reads DFQATT; CDR2 reads SNEGSKA (reference sequence). The CDR3 sequence is 18 residues long. V gave up 0 bases and J gave up 1 base, with 21 bases separating them. The CDR3 DNA reads as TGCAGTGCTAGAGAGTGGGGATACGGAGGGTCGGGGAACACTGAAGCTTTCTTT. Translating gives CSAREWGYGGSGNTEAFF.

This clonotype was recorded a few times. This rearrangement joins TRBV10-3 to TRBJ2-3; no firm D call. This CDR3 spans 13 amino acids. Germline loops: CDR1 ENHRY, CDR2 SYGVKD. The CDR3 loop is CATSDHSTDTQYF. DNA of the CDR3: TGTGCGACCTCGGATCATAGCACAGATACGCAGTATTTT.

This clonotype was seen repeatedly, ten times or more. The CDR3 is CASSYYPSDEQFF. Written as DNA, the CDR3 is TGTGCCAGCAGTTACTACCCGAGCGATGAGCAGTTCTTC. This chain uses TRBV6-5 with TRBJ2-1; D is uncertain. The CDR3 contains 13 residues. CDR1 MNHEY and CDR2 SVGAGI come from the germline V gene. V lost 1 base, J lost 8 bases, and 9 bases lay in between.

About this clonotype itself: A much larger clone differs from this one at a single base, so this may be a read error. The chain joins TRBV20-1 to TRBJ1-1; TRBD1 matches at 8 bases. CDR1 is DFQATT, CDR2 SNEGSKA, per germline (reference sequence). V trimming: 4 bases; J trimming: 7 bases; junction bases outside the gene matches: 5. The CDR3 sequence is 12 residues long. The CDR3 sequence: CSATDRDIEAFF. The CDR3 region has the DNA TGCAGTGCTACGGACAGGGACATTGAAGCTTTCTTT.

The sample holds many counts of this clonotype. The chain links TRBV6-1 to TRBJ2-7; no reliable D call. There are 14 residues in the CDR3. Trimming stripped 5 bases from V and 3 bases from J, with 14 bases between. Germline CDR1 MNHNS, CDR2 SASEGT. As DNA, the CDR3 is TGTGCCAGCAGTACCCCCTCCACTGGCTACGAGCAGTACTTC. This translates into CASSTPSTGYEQYF.

The V and J genes are TRBV4-2 and TRBJ1-1; no clear D. V was pared by 0 bases and J by 1 base, with 6 bases between. The CDR3 extends over 14 amino acids. Germline V gene sequence: CDR1 LGHNA, CDR2 YNFKEQ. The CDR3 DNA reads as TGTGCCAGCAGCCAAGATTTTCGGAACACTGAAGCTTTCTTT. Protein product: CASSQDFRNTEAFF.

The chain uses TRBV20-1 and TRBJ2-1; either TRBD1 or TRBD2 may fit D (6 bases each). The CDR3 runs to 13 residues. The V end lost 4 bases, the J end lost 7 bases, and 14 bases lay between the germline ends. CDR1 is DFQATT, CDR2 SNEGSKA, per germline (reference sequence). This CDR3 reads CSAIGGLGNEQFF. CDR3 in DNA: TGCAGTGCTATAGGGGGACTGGGGAATGAGCAGTTCTTC.

This clonotype was picked up a small number of times. This sequence joins TRBV20-1 and TRBJ2-1; TRBD2 might be the D (5 bases). V shed 1 base and J shed 4 bases, with 11 bases lying between them. This CDR3 has 14 amino acids. CDR1 DFQATT and CDR2 SNEGSKA come from the germline V gene (reference sequence). DNA of the CDR3: TGCAGTGCTAGAGGTCGGGAACTTTACAATGAGCAGTTCTTC. Translated, it gives CSARGRELYNEQFF.

This clonotype has only a few counts. The chain uses TRBV7-2 and TRBJ2-5; weak D call: TRBD1 (5 bases). Trimming took off 6 bases at V and 2 bases at J, with 10 bases between the two ends. This CDR3 region has 13 residues. Per the germline V gene, CDR1 is SGHTA and CDR2 is FQGNSA. CDR3: CASRWGPQETQYF. In nucleotides, the CDR3 is TGTGCCAGCAGATGGGGCCCTCAAGAGACCCAGTACTTC.

This clonotype was seen only a few times. This rearrangement joins TRBV18 to TRBJ2-6; perhaps D is TRBD1 or TRBD2 (5 bases each). The germline V gene encodes CDR1 KGHSH and CDR2 LQKENI. Trimming cost V 5 bases and J 4 bases, with 12 bases left between them. The CDR3 loop spans 15 amino acids. The CDR3 sequence is CASSSRESGANVLTF. The CDR3, as DNA: TGTGCCAGCTCATCCAGGGAGTCGGGGGCCAACGTCCTGACTTTC. Combining the CDR3 with reference TRBV18 and TRBJ2-6 gives the whole variable domain NAGVMQNPRHLVRRRGQEARLRCSPMKGHSHVYWYRQLPEEGLKFMVYLQKENIIDESGMPKERFSAEFPKEGPSILRIQQVVRGDSAAYFCASSSRESGANVLTFGAGSRLTVL.

The V call is TRBV7-9, the J call TRBJ2-3, with 14 bases lining up with TRBD2. Unmatched junction bases numbered 4, after V lost 4 bases and J lost 7 bases. The CDR3 loop spans 15 amino acids. Germline values: CDR1 SEHNR, CDR2 FQNEAQ (reference sequence). This chain's CDR3 is CASSYGLAGGNTQYF. The CDR3 DNA is TGTGCCAGCAGCTACGGACTAGCGGGAGGAAATACGCAGTATTTT.

The chain has TRBV28 and TRBJ2-6; tentatively, D is TRBD2 (6 bases). Trimming left V 7 bases short and J 4 bases short, with 20 bases between. The CDR3 totals 17 residues. CDR1 and CDR2 from the germline V gene are MDHEN and SYDVKM. Here the CDR3 DNA reads TGTGCCAGCAACTCCCCCGCCGGGGGTAGGGGGGCCAACGTCCTGACTTTC. Translating it yields CASNSPAGGRGANVLTF.

J is TRBJ2-5 and V is TRBV4-3; 7 nucleotides match TRBD2. The junction had 0 bases not matched to a gene; V was cut back by 1 base and J by 1 base. CDR3 length equals 14 residues. Germline values: CDR1 LGHNA, CDR2 YSLEER. CDR3 protein: CASSQGLAQETQYF. The CDR3 DNA sequence: TGCGCCAGCAGCCAAGGACTAGCCCAAGAGACCCAGTACTTC.

This clonotype was picked up many times. The chain is built from TRBV7-8 and TRBJ2-1, with 9 bases fitting TRBD1. This CDR3 contains 15 residues. Germline V lookup: CDR1 SGHVS, CDR2 FQNEAQ. V lost 5 bases, J lost 6 bases, and 8 bases stayed unmatched. CDR3 nucleotide sequence: TGTGCCAGCAGCGAGGGACAGGGAGGAGGCAATGAGCAGTTCTTC. This gives the protein CASSEGQGGGNEQFF.

This clonotype showed up just a few times. The chain joins TRBV7-9 to TRBJ1-5; 8 positions match TRBD1. Germline V gives CDR1 SEHNR, CDR2 FQNEAQ (reference sequence). The CDR3 spans 14 residues. V lost 1 base and J lost 7; bases outside the gene matches: 3. The CDR3: CASSLDTGGQPQHF. The CDR3 nucleotides are TGTGCCAGCAGCTTAGATACAGGGGGGCAGCCCCAGCATTTT.

The sample holds many counts of this clonotype. V usage is TRBV12-3 or TRBV12-4 and J usage is TRBJ2-2, with 7 bases identical to TRBD1. The junction had 4 bases not matched to a gene; V was cut back by 4 bases and J by 2 bases. This CDR3 is built from 15 residues. DNA for the CDR3: TGTGCCAGCAGTTGGACAGGCCCTAACACCGGGGAGCTGTTTTTT. Protein product: CASSWTGPNTGELFF.

This clonotype appeared a single time. The gene calls are TRBV28 and TRBJ2-7; D is perhaps TRBD1 or TRBD2 (5 bases each). The CDR3 runs to 14 residues. Germline V gene lookup returns CDR1 MDHEN and CDR2 SYDVKM. V was trimmed by 0 bases and J by 1 base, leaving 7 bases between them. The CDR3 DNA reads as TGTGCCAGCAGTTTATGGGGGGATTCCTACGAGCAGTACTTC. Translated: CASSLWGDSYEQYF.